This T cell receptor beta chain appears in the sequencing data of a study of graft-versus-host responses after intestinal transplantation. Across the whole study: Each recipient received anti-thymocyte globulin induction, then tacrolimus and steroids for roughly 3 years.

Data came from immunoSEQ multiplex PCR; TCRdb stores just in-frame clones and leaves some out. Of around 100,000 clones listed, 90% to 95% were seen once; the top ten hold 1.2%. The CDR3 totals 15 residues. The V and J ends lost 5 bases and 1 base, in that order; junction bases with no gene match: 2. The germline CDR1 and CDR2 sequences are SGHTA and FQGNSA. This clone has just one count. Its antigen is unidentified. The chain combines TRBV7-2 with TRBJ2-6; 7 positions match TRBD1. The clonotype comes from a human donor who was the organ donor for an intestinal transplant. Source: unstimulated CD8+ T cells sorted from spleen or lymph node cells, taken before transplant. The CDR3 spells CASSPGGSGANVLTF. The CDR3 nucleotides read TGTGCCAGCAGCCCAGGGGGTTCTGGGGCCAACGTCCTGACTTTC.